These 9 T cell receptor beta chains originate from one sample sequenced in a study of human T cells and chemical hapten exposure. Using its own MiXCR run on the RACE reads, TCRdb lists one record per CDR3 protein. The sample lists some 250,000 distinct CDR3 sequences, almost 8% occurring once. Time point of the sample: pre-sensitization, week 0. Documented treatment: therapeutic diphenylcyclopropenone sensitization with weekly scalp DPC. The specimen comprised whole blood, sampled in connection with sensitization to the hapten diphenylcyclopropenone (DPC). These receptor sequences come from a man between 18 and 29 years old with alopecia areata. Some clones in this sample may be carry-over from other donors' samples.

The gene calls are TRBV6-2 or TRBV6-3 and TRBJ1-2, with D unresolved. The germline V gene has CDR1 MNHEY and CDR2 SVGEGT. V was cut by 6 bases and J by 4 bases, with 15 bases left in between. The CDR3 is made up of 14 amino acids. Here the CDR3 DNA reads TGTGCCAGCAGGCCCAGGACCGAGACCTATGGCTACACCTTC. Its protein is CASRPRTETYGYTF.

This clonotype was recorded a few times. The chain couples TRBV7-3 to TRBJ2-2; D possibly matches TRBD1 or TRBD2 (5 bases each). Trimming took off 5 bases at V and 6 bases at J, with 22 bases between the two ends. In germline, CDR1 is SGHTA, CDR2 FQGTGA. The CDR3 has 17 residues. The CDR3 DNA is TGTGCCAGCAGCCCTCAGTCTCGAGGGGTGGACGCCGGGGAGCTGTTTTTT. It codes for CASSPQSRGVDAGELFF.

This clonotype has ten or more counts. The V gene is TRBV12-3 or TRBV12-4, the J gene TRBJ2-5, with 9 bases fitting TRBD1. The junction had 8 bases not matched to a gene; V was cut back by 6 bases and J by 6 bases. This CDR3 has 14 residues. This CDR3 reads CASSRDRVLKTQYF. CDR3 in DNA: TGTGCCAGCAGCCGGGACAGGGTATTGAAGACCCAGTACTTC.

This clonotype was recorded at least ten times. The chain joins TRBV12-3 or TRBV12-4 to TRBJ1-1; D not resolved. Trimming left V 3 bases short and J 1 base short, with 9 bases between. This CDR3 is built from 14 residues. The CDR3 nucleotides are TGTGCCAGCAGTTTCGGGCCCTCGAACACTGAAGCTTTCTTT. This encodes CASSFGPSNTEAFF.

This clonotype was seen ten or more times. The chain combines TRBV20-1 with TRBJ1-3; D might be TRBD1 (5 bases). The CDR3 contains 14 residues. Per the germline V gene, CDR1 is DFQATT and CDR2 is SNEGSKA (reference sequence). V was cut by 0 bases and J by 2 bases, with 8 bases left in between. The DNA for the CDR3 is TGCAGTGCTAGAGATACAGGCCCTGGAAACACCATATATTTT. Its translation is CSARDTGPGNTIYF.

This clonotype was seen only a few times. The J gene is TRBJ2-2, the V gene TRBV5-1; 8 positions match TRBD1. CDR3 size: 16 residues. Germline V lookup: CDR1 SGHRS, CDR2 YFSETQ. Unmatched junction bases numbered 13, after V lost 8 bases and J lost 4 bases. This CDR3 reads CASTLPGQVLTGELFF. DNA of the CDR3: TGCGCCAGTACGCTGCCGGGACAGGTCCTCACCGGGGAGCTGTTTTTT.

Ten or more counts support this clonotype. This rearrangement joins TRBV5-1 to TRBJ2-6; tentative D call: TRBD1 (6 bases). The germline V gene encodes CDR1 SGHRS and CDR2 YFSETQ. Trimming removed 2 bases from V and 0 bases from J, with 15 bases in between. The CDR3 spans 18 residues. In DNA, the CDR3 is TGCGCCAGCAGCTTCGGTCAGGGGCGTTACTCTGGGGCCAACGTCCTGACTTTC. Encoded protein: CASSFGQGRYSGANVLTF.

The V and J genes are TRBV6-6 and TRBJ2-7; 9 bases align to TRBD1. The CDR3 covers 16 residues. Germline V gene data show CDR1 as MNHNY and CDR2 as SVGAGI (reference sequence). The ends lost 5 bases at V and 2 bases at J; junction bases unmatched: 10. The CDR3 sequence: CASSSGRDREAYEQYV. As DNA, the CDR3 is TGTGCCAGCAGTAGCGGCCGGGACAGGGAAGCCTACGAGCAGTACGTC.

This rearrangement joins TRBV7-8 to TRBJ1-6; 7 bases are a match to TRBD1. CDR3 length: 15 amino acids. Germline V gives CDR1 SGHVS, CDR2 FQNEAQ. V lost 2 bases to trimming and J lost 8 bases; unmatched junction nucleotides: 6. The CDR3 protein is CASSLLAGGHSPLHF. For the CDR3, the DNA is TGTGCCAGCAGCTTACTAGCAGGGGGACATTCACCCCTCCACTTT.